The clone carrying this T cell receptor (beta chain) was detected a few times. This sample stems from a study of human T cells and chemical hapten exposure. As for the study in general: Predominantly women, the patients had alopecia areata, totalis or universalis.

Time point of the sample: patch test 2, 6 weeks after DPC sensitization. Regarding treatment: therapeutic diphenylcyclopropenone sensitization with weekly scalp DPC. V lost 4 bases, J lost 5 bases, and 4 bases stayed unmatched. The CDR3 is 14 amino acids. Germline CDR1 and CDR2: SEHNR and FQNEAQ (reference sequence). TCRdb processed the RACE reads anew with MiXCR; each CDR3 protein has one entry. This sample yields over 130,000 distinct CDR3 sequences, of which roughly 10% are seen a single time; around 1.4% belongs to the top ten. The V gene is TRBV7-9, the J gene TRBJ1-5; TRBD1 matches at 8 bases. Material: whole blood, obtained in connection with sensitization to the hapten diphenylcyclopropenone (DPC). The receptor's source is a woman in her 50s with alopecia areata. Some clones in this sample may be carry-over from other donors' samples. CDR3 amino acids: CASSSGQGHQPQHF. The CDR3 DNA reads TGTGCCAGCAGCTCCGGACAGGGCCATCAGCCCCAGCATTTT. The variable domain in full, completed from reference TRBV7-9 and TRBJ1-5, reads DTGVSQNPRHKITKRGQNVTFRCDPISEHNRLYWYRQTLGQGPEFLTYFQNEAQLEKSRLLSDRFSAERPKGSFSTLEIQRTEQGDSAMYLCASSSGQGHQPQHFGDGTRLSIL.